This T cell receptor beta chain was retrieved from a study of shared clonotypes between healthy human individuals. As for the study in general: For every donor, three CD4 naive, three CD4 memory, two CD8 naive and one CD8 memory plates were used. Study-wide points: Sequencing depth was expected to affect clonotype sharing among donors.

Concerning this clone: Its antigen remains unidentified.

Those who donated, Caucasian adults without exception, all lived in Nashville, Tennessee. CDR1 is MNHEY and CDR2 is SVGAGI in the germline V gene. The CDR3 has 16 residues. V was clipped by 0 bases and J by 7 bases, with 18 bases between them. Replicate PCRs run on sorted subsets employed about 220 ng DNA, approximately 30,000 T cell genomes. Sequencing was performed with immunoSEQ multiplex PCR; in TCRdb, only in-frame clones are kept and a portion is missing. The sample shows some 1.5 million clones, over 95% of them seen only once. The sample consisted of naive CD4+ T cells sorted from blood. Specified subset: CD45RA+ positively selected. The TCR sequence derives from a man aged 25 to 45 in good health. The chain combines TRBV6-5 with TRBJ1-2, with D hard to call. The CDR3 coding sequence is TGTGCCAGCAGTTACTCGTTGAGGGATGGGTTCTCTGGCTACACCTTC. Amino acids: CASSYSLRDGFSGYTF.